The clone carrying this TCR beta chain was picked up one time. Its specificity is unknown. This entry belongs to a study of cytomegalovirus exposure and HLA in healthy donors. Vbeta (60) and Jbeta (13) primers were used in the PCR. The assay was immunoSEQ multiplex PCR, and TCRdb's table has in-frame clones only and misses some. The table shows 130,000 or so clones, with around 83% occurring only once. Study-wide results and caveats: A later analysis showed that HLA-associated TCR beta chains had undergone more clonal expansion than equally common others. The majority of TCR sequences were rare, yet some public TCRs appeared in many donors.

With 1 base removed from V and 0 bases from J, the gap between germline ends came to 9 bases. The CDR3 length is 16 residues. Germline CDR1 is SGHTA and CDR2 is FQGTGA. This receptor was obtained from a woman in her 30s in good health and CMV-seropositive. Sequencing was performed on PBMCs. The chain links TRBV7-3 to TRBJ2-2; no firm D call. CDR3 in DNA: TGTGCCAGCAGCTTAAACAGCCCATCGAACACCGGGGAGCTGTTTTTT. Protein: CASSLNSPSNTGELFF.